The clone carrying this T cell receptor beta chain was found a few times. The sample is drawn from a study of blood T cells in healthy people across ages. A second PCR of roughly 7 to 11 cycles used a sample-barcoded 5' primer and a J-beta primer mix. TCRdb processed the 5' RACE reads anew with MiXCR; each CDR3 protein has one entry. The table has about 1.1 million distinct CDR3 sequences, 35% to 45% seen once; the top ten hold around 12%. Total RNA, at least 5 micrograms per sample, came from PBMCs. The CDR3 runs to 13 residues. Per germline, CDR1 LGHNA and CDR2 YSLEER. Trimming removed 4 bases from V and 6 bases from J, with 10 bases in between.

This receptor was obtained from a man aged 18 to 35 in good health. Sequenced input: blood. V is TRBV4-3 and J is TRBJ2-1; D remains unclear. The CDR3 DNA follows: TGCGCCAGCAGCCGGAGCGCGGTCAATGAGCAGTTCTTC. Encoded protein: CASSRSAVNEQFF.